This record looks at one TCR beta chain sequence and its context. Antigen unknown. This sample is drawn from a study of T cells in Graves' hyperthyroidism and ophthalmopathy. Study-wide results and limits: A model built on 13 V-J features separated ophthalmopathy from stable hyperthyroidism. Blood samples included most of the expanded thyroid clonotypes exceeding 0.001.

Amplification targeted TCR beta CDR3 regions from RNA transcripts. Carried out on the TCR CDR3, a first-round RT-PCR used the HTBI primer set. From the multiplex PCR reads, TCRdb called clonotypes with MiXCR, one entry per CDR3 protein. The sample has hundreds of thousands of distinct CDR3 sequences, 18% seen once. Patients were excluded because of uncontrolled infection, other autoimmune disease, pregnancy or lactation. The sample of blood was obtained at first hyperthyroidism diagnosis (before any ophthalmopathy symptoms). This sequence originates from a woman aged 45-60 years with Graves' hyperthyroidism that later progressed to Graves' ophthalmopathy. Sequencing was carried out using blood.

The CDR3 bases are TGTGCCAGCAGCTTAGGTCCGGGCAGCTTGAACACTGAAGCTTTCTTT. This translates into CASSLGPGSLNTEAFF. The chain carries TRBV7-9 and TRBJ1-1, with D hard to call. Between the trimmed V and J ends, which lost 1 base and 0 bases, there was a span of 12 bases. CDR3 length: 16 residues. Germline V lookup: CDR1 SEHNR, CDR2 FQNEAQ (reference sequence).